The present entry profiles one T cell receptor (beta chain) with its context. What it binds is not known. The primer mix had 60 Vbeta and 13 Jbeta primers. Profiling relied on immunoSEQ multiplex PCR, and the TCRdb table lists in-frame clones only, not all of them. The repertoire has some 130,000 clones, around 70% of them found once; the top ten carry about 1.5%. V gave up 4 bases and J gave up 2 bases, with 9 bases separating them. The CDR3 has 14 residues. Germline V gene lookup returns CDR1 MNHNS and CDR2 SASEGT. The data belong to a study of cytomegalovirus exposure and HLA in healthy donors. Whole-study findings and limits: Later genetic work tied a missense DCLRE1C variant to beta-chain V and J trimming. Differences between HLA loci emerged in a later analysis of TCR association rates, with DRB1 most and HLA-C fewest. The authors enumerated some 170 TCR beta chains as linked to cytomegalovirus.

Material for sequencing was PBMCs. The rearrangement uses TRBV6-1 and TRBJ2-1, with a weak D call TRBD1 (6 bases). This receptor was taken from a man in his thirties or forties in good health and CMV-seropositive. This chain's CDR3 is CASSATGTYNEQFF. The CDR3 DNA reads TGTGCCAGCAGTGCGACAGGTACCTACAATGAGCAGTTCTTC.